This T cell receptor (beta chain) stems from a study of resident and recirculating memory T cells in vitiligo (dated by TCRdb to the late 2010s). Study-level background: For TCR beta sequencing, epidermis was obtained by shave biopsy from two lesional and two nonlesional sites, and PBMCs were also collected, from each of 3 stable vitiligo patients. Without any cell sorting, samples were homogenized immediately before genomic DNA was extracted using the Qiagen DNeasy Blood & Tissue Kit. The human TCR beta sequencing was designed to test whether specific clones found in lesional vitiligo skin differed from the clones found in nonlesional skin and in blood. Broader findings and caveats from the paper: TCR sequences were not found to be conserved across biopsy sites or patients, suggesting that different lesions are infiltrated by different T cell clones, a pattern described as private specificity. No unique dominant TCR clone was detected, and variation in clonality was observed among vitiligo lesions. Mechanistic studies in the future are needed to assess how much the detected T cell clones and the human Trm pools versus Tcm pools each contribute. By overlap and correlation analysis, no significant repertoire overlap was shown between biopsies, even within a single patient, except for each lesion compared with itself.

A patient's vitiligo counted as stable when the lesions had not changed at all during the previous 6 months. Stable patients also had to lack confetti depigmentation, a clinical sign of active vitiligo. Any patient who had received treatment in the previous three months was excluded. Ficoll density gradient centrifugation was used to isolate PBMCs from heparinized blood, after which the PBMCs were flash-frozen. The germline V gene provides CDR1 ENHRY and CDR2 SYGVKD. For this chain, trimming is 9 bases at the V end and 3 bases at the J end, and the number of junction bases without a gene match is 10. The CDR3 holds 15 amino acids from the cysteine to the phenylalanine. Only the CDR3 portion is preserved as DNA: 45 bases, with reading frame beginning at the first base. The immunoSEQ hsTCRB kit was used to amplify TCR beta chains from genomic DNA. TCR beta libraries were sequenced on an Illumina MiSeq instrument by the immunoSEQ service. As for the original processing: Analysis of the repertoire data was performed with the immunoSEQ Analyzer. Drawn from immuneACCESS, this table holds only the in-frame rearrangements with V and J called that TCRdb kept. Clones are partly lost; checked studies trace under half to an unresolved V gene and leave the rest unexplained. V and J calls and clone size follow that table, whereas D and trimming were derived from the DNA. The table for this sample lists 55,000 to 75,000 clones; 91% of them were counted only once. The ten biggest clones cover 4% to 5.5% of the sample.

Turning to this clone: Its antigen is currently not known. One base away there is no much larger clone; base qualities are not given.

Sequenced sample: blood. The rearrangement combines TRBV10-3 with TRBJ1-4, and 7 junctional nucleotides match TRBD1. The sequence was collected from a male donor with vitiligo. The DNA is as follows: TGTGCCATAGGGACAGAGTCCGCCCCTAATGAAAAACTGTTTTTT. Its product reads: CAIGTESAPNEKLFF.